This T cell receptor beta chain comes out of a study of OX40 agonist ivuxolimab in advanced cancers. Looking at the study overall: Patient treatment consisted of intravenous ivuxolimab administration every 2 weeks at 0.01 to 10 mg/kg.

The protocol was immunoSEQ multiplex PCR, while the TCRdb copy is restricted to in-frame clones and leaves out a portion. This table holds about 94,000 clones, about 92% found once. V lost 10 bases to trimming and J lost 3 bases, with 18 bases between them. The germline CDR1 and CDR2 sequences are MNHEY and SMNVEV (reference sequence). The CDR3 runs to 14 residues. Systemic immunosuppression or a history of autoimmune disease excluded patients. The rearrangement links TRBV27 to TRBJ1-1; D perhaps matches TRBD1 (6 bases). This TCR derives from an adult with an advanced solid tumor such as melanoma, head and neck, liver or kidney cancer. The sample was CD4+ or CD8+ T cells sorted from blood, taken in a trial of the OX40 agonist ivuxolimab. The CDR3 here is CATSPWGGDTEAFF. The CDR3 region has the DNA TGTGCCACCTCACCTTGGGGGGGCGACACTGAAGCTTTCTTT.